In its sample, the clone carrying this T cell receptor (beta chain) was seen many times. Its antigen remains unknown. The data were taken from a study of response to subunit inactivated influenza vaccine. Study-wide points: Authors suggested each seasonal flu vaccination may recruit only limited numbers of new T cells.

TCRdb passed the RT-PCR reads through MiXCR, listing each CDR3 protein once. The sample lists fewer than 200,000 distinct CDR3 sequences, about 10% seen once, with 9.5% to 13% in the top ten. This receptor was taken from a man aged 50 to 59 who received an inactivated influenza vaccine. The specimen was non-naive T cells sorted from PBMCs, collected on the day of vaccination.

CDR3 residues: CASSLSLKSYEQYF. The CDR3 DNA reads TGTGCCAGCAGCCTCAGCCTTAAATCCTACGAGCAGTACTTC. The V call is TRBV3-1, the J call TRBJ2-7; D is ambiguous. With 4 bases removed from V and 1 base from J, the gap between germline ends came to 11 bases. The CDR3 is made up of 14 amino acids. The germline gives CDR1 LGHDT, CDR2 YNNKEL (reference sequence).